The 18 T cell receptor beta chains below were found in one sample sequenced in a study of cytomegalovirus exposure and HLA in healthy donors (dated by TCRdb to about 2017). Library prep was done by the immunoSEQ multiplex PCR assay. Drawn from immuneACCESS, this table holds only the in-frame rearrangements with V and J called that TCRdb kept. Clones are partly lost; checked studies trace under half to an unresolved V gene and leave the rest unexplained. The sample table holds 90,000 to 150,000 clones, of which 70% to 90% were seen once. The ten most abundant clones make up around 4.5% of the sample. Sequenced sample: PBMCs. These receptors were collected from a man in his late teens or twenties in good health and CMV-seropositive.

This sequence joins TRBV19 and TRBJ1-5, with 7 nucleotides matching TRBD1. Germline-derived CDR1 and CDR2 are LNHDA and SQIVND (reference sequence). V trimming: 6 bases; J trimming: 0 bases; junction bases outside the gene matches: 8. The CDR3 totals 16 residues. The CDR3 DNA reads as TGTGCCAGTAGCCCCCGGGACAGCCTTAGCAATCAGCCCCAGCATTTT. As protein: CASSPRDSLSNQPQHF.

This chain joins TRBV19 and TRBJ2-5; the match to TRBD1 covers 9 bases. CDR1 is LNHDA, CDR2 SQIVND, per germline (reference sequence). V gave up 1 base and J gave up 5 bases; unmatched junction bases: 8. The CDR3 length is 16 residues. CDR3 protein: CASSIAQTGGLETQYF. CDR3 bases: TGTGCCAGTAGTATAGCTCAGACAGGGGGGTTGGAGACCCAGTACTTC.

V is TRBV7-2 and J is TRBJ2-3; the D gene is possibly TRBD2 (6 bases). This CDR3 contains 13 residues. Germline V gene sequence: CDR1 SGHTA, CDR2 FQGNSA. Trimming took off 5 bases at V and 4 bases at J, with 10 bases between the two ends. The DNA for the CDR3 is TGTGCCAGCAGCCTCCCGGGGGCAGATACGCAGTATTTT. Amino acids: CASSLPGADTQYF.

CDR3 nucleotides: TGCGCCAGCAGTGGCCTAGCGGGGAAAAATGAGCAGTTCTTC. Translating gives CASSGLAGKNEQFF. The genes are TRBV10-2 and TRBJ2-1, with 9 bases aligning to TRBD2. CDR1 is WSHSY, CDR2 SAAADI, per germline. This CDR3 region has 14 residues. Trimming took 4 bases from V and 7 from J; bases not matched to a gene: 5.

The rearrangement uses TRBV7-8 and TRBJ2-3; 10 bases are a match to TRBD2. This CDR3 has 16 amino acids. The germline gives CDR1 SGHVS, CDR2 FQNEAQ. Trimming took 1 base from V and 3 from J; bases not matched to a gene: 4. The CDR3 nucleotides read TGTGCCAGCAGCTTAGTGCTAGCGGGGGCTACAGATACGCAGTATTTT. This codes for CASSLVLAGATDTQYF.

The genes are TRBV30 and TRBJ1-5, with D possibly being TRBD1 (5 bases). Trimming took 6 bases from V and 6 from J, leaving 15 bases between them. This CDR3 has 13 residues. Germline CDR1 is GTSNPN and CDR2 is SVGIG (reference sequence). This chain's CDR3 is CACRYGAGQPQHF. The DNA for the CDR3 is TGTGCCTGCCGTTATGGGGCTGGTCAGCCCCAGCATTTT.

In its sample, this clone was seen once. The V and J genes are TRBV29-1 and TRBJ2-3; unclear D gene. The CDR3 consists of 13 residues. The V gene lost 5 bases and the J gene lost 2 bases, with 11 bases spanning the gap. Germline V gene lookup returns CDR1 SQVTM and CDR2 ANQGSEA. CDR3 sequence: CSVTIQNTDTQYF. DNA of the CDR3: TGCAGCGTTACAATCCAGAACACAGATACGCAGTATTTT.

The table lists this clone with a count of one. The CDR3 nucleotides are TGTGCCAGCAGCCAAGATCTAGCGGGGGGGCTGGGTCAAGAGACCCAGTACTTC. Its protein is CASSQDLAGGLGQETQYF. This chain joins TRBV4-2 and TRBJ2-5, with 12 nucleotides matching TRBD2. The V segment lost 0 bases and the J segment 2 bases; nucleotides outside the gene matches: 7. The CDR3 extends over 18 amino acids. Germline assignment: CDR1 LGHNA and CDR2 YNFKEQ.

The chain has TRBV7-9 and TRBJ1-2; weak D call: TRBD1 (5 bases). This CDR3 contains 16 residues. Trimming stripped 1 base from V and 7 bases from J, with 19 bases between. From germline, CDR1 is SEHNR and CDR2 FQNEAQ (reference sequence). The CDR3 protein is CASSLDGRRAQGGYTF. For the CDR3, the DNA is TGTGCCAGCAGCTTAGACGGTCGCAGGGCACAAGGTGGCTACACCTTC.

The chain links TRBV4-1 to TRBJ2-5; D is unclear. CDR1 is MGHRA, CDR2 YSYEKL, per germline. Trimming took off 1 base at V and 5 bases at J, with 8 bases between the two ends. The CDR3 is made up of 13 amino acids. CDR3 bases: TGCGCCAGCAGCCAAGTAGATTGGGAGACCCAGTACTTC. Its protein product is CASSQVDWETQYF.

The CDR3 reads CASSGWGGTLETQYF. The CDR3, as DNA: TGTGCCAGCAGTGGGTGGGGGGGGACTCTTGAGACCCAGTACTTC. The chain has TRBV6-1 and TRBJ2-5, with 7 bases identical to TRBD2. Unmatched junction bases numbered 10, after V lost 4 bases and J lost 5 bases. CDR1 and CDR2 from the germline V gene are MNHNS and SASEGT. The CDR3 contains 15 residues.

The chain uses TRBV5-6 and TRBJ1-4; D may be TRBD1 (5 bases). Germline V gene lookup returns CDR1 SGHDT and CDR2 YYEEEE. This CDR3 has 14 residues. V was pared by 1 base and J by 5 bases, with 9 bases between. DNA for the CDR3: TGTGCCAGCAGCTTGAACAGGATAAATGAAAAACTGTTTTTT. Amino acids: CASSLNRINEKLFF.

V gene TRBV2 combines with J gene TRBJ1-3; 8 bases fit TRBD1. After removal of 4 bases from V and 3 bases from J, the junction contained 5 bases not matched to a gene. This CDR3 has 15 amino acids. CDR1 and CDR2 from the germline V gene are SNHLY and FYNNEI. CDR3 sequence: CASSGDRLGGNTIYF. Written as DNA, the CDR3 is TGTGCCAGCAGTGGGGACAGGCTAGGTGGAAACACCATATATTTT.

This clone was seen once. This rearrangement joins TRBV19 to TRBJ1-5; perhaps TRBD1 as D (6 bases). CDR1 is LNHDA and CDR2 is SQIVND in the germline V gene (reference sequence). The CDR3 is 15 residues long. The ends were cut back, 7 bases at V and 1 base at J, with 14 bases in the middle. The CDR3 coding sequence is TGTGCCAGTACCACGACAGGTCCGAGCAATCAGCCCCAGCATTTT. Its protein is CASTTTGPSNQPQHF.

This chain links TRBV10-3 with TRBJ2-1; no firm D call. The V gene lost 6 bases and the J gene lost 0 bases, with 12 bases spanning the gap. Germline-derived CDR1 and CDR2 are ENHRY and SYGVKD. The CDR3 extends over 15 amino acids. In DNA, the CDR3 is TGTGCCATCAGCAACATGAATCTCTCCTACAATGAGCAGTTCTTC. This encodes CAISNMNLSYNEQFF.

This clone was detected only once. V is TRBV27 and J is TRBJ1-5; TRBD1 is a possible D gene (6 bases). Germline V lookup: CDR1 MNHEY, CDR2 SMNVEV (reference sequence). The germline V and J ends were trimmed by 2 bases and 6 bases, with 11 bases remaining between them. CDR3 length equals 14 residues. CDR3 in amino acids: CASSLISGVQPQHF. The CDR3 nucleotides read TGTGCCAGCAGTTTAATTTCAGGGGTTCAGCCCCAGCATTTT.

This clone was found a few times. The V and J genes are TRBV11-2 and TRBJ1-1; a possible D gene is TRBD1 (5 bases). Germline CDR1 reads SGHAT; CDR2 reads FQNNGV. The CDR3 is 12 amino acids. V shed 5 bases and J shed 3 bases, with 7 bases lying between them. The CDR3 sequence: CASSQGYTEAFF. The DNA of the CDR3 is TGTGCCAGCAGCCAGGGCTACACTGAAGCTTTCTTT.

The V gene is TRBV5-4, the J gene TRBJ1-1; the D is unclear. Trimming took off 4 bases at V and 1 base at J, with 8 bases between the two ends. The CDR3 has 13 residues. Germline CDR1 is SGHNT and CDR2 is YYREEE (reference sequence). The CDR3 DNA follows: TGTGCCAGCAGCGACGGGAAGAACACTGAAGCTTTCTTT. Amino acids: CASSDGKNTEAFF.